This paragraph covers one TCR beta chain sequence. CDR3 length: 17 amino acids. The germline V gene encodes CDR1 MNHNY and CDR2 SVGAGI (reference sequence). J was trimmed by 5 bases and V by 5 bases; bases with no gene match: 17. The data are from a study of blood T cell repertoires in COVID-19. Study information: COVID-19 samples collected from the United States, Italy and Spain covered acute and convalescent phases.

As handled by the study authors: It was from reference gene primer amplification that nucleated cell counts were estimated. Assay used: immunoSEQ multiplex PCR; TCRdb lists only in-frame clones, some missing. V and J calls plus clone size are reproduced from that table; the DNA served to infer D and trimming. The table shows just under 65,000 clones, with about 78% occurring only once. The chain uses TRBV6-6 and TRBJ2-5, with 7 bases matching TRBD2. Source material: peripheral blood. The TCR sequence derives from an elderly woman with acute or convalescent COVID-19. The DNA for the CDR3 is TGTGCCAGCAGTCACAAAGCCACACGGACTAGGATGGAGACCCAGTACTTC. Encoded protein: CASSHKATRTRMETQYF.